The 4 T cell receptor beta chains in this list originate from one sample, sequenced in a study of graft-versus-host responses after intestinal transplantation. Here immunoSEQ multiplex PCR was the method, and the copy in TCRdb shows in-frame clones only, minus some. The sample shows some 110,000 clones, 90% to 95% of them seen only once. Antigen specificity for these receptors is unknown. Material: unstimulated CD8+ T cells sorted from spleen or lymph node cells, obtained before transplant. The receptors shown here come from a human donor who was the organ donor for an intestinal transplant.

V usage is TRBV28 and J usage is TRBJ2-7, with 14 nucleotides matching TRBD2. There are 16 residues in the CDR3. Trimming removed 2 bases from V and 3 bases from J; junction bases left unmatched: 3. Germline V gene sequence: CDR1 MDHEN, CDR2 SYDVKM. CDR3 region: CASSLPGTSGSYEQYF. The CDR3 DNA reads TGTGCCAGCAGTTTACCAGGGACTAGCGGGAGCTACGAGCAGTACTTC.

This chain's CDR3 is CASSYSPLNLGTEAFF. CDR3 sequence (DNA): TGTGCCAGCAGTTACTCTCCACTCAATCTGGGAACTGAAGCTTTCTTT. This sequence joins TRBV6-7 and TRBJ1-1; no firm D call. TRBV6-7 is an ORF, with its function uncertain. Trimming removed 0 bases from V and 5 bases from J, with 16 bases in between. This CDR3 spans 16 amino acids.

The table lists this clone with a few counts. The chain carries TRBV9 and TRBJ2-1; no firm D call. This CDR3 region has 12 residues. V gave up 0 bases and J gave up 7 bases, with 5 bases separating them. CDR1 is SGDLS, CDR2 YYNGEE, per germline. CDR3 nucleotide sequence: TGTGCCAGCAGCGTAGATAAGAATGAGCAGTTCTTC. The encoded protein is CASSVDKNEQFF.

The chain uses TRBV13 and TRBJ2-7; 14 positions agree with TRBD2. The ends lost 5 bases at V and 4 bases at J; junction bases unmatched: 4. Per the germline V gene, CDR1 is PRHDT and CDR2 is FYEKMQ (reference sequence). The CDR3 sequence is 15 residues long. The CDR3: CASSLGLAGGYEQYF. As DNA, the CDR3 is TGTGCCAGCAGCCTCGGACTAGCGGGAGGATACGAGCAGTACTTC.